The 19 T cell receptor beta chains below were found in one sample sequenced in a study of T cell changes during pregnancy in multiple sclerosis. Here immunoSEQ multiplex PCR was the method, and the copy in TCRdb shows in-frame clones only, minus some. The sample yields some 60,000 clones, 85% to 95% seen once. The material was peripheral blood, obtained in the first trimester of pregnancy. Receptors originate from a female donor with multiple sclerosis, enrolled in a pregnancy study.

J is TRBJ1-6 and V is TRBV23-1, with TRBD1 as a possible D gene (5 bases). TRBV23-1 is flagged as an ORF with uncertain function. V lost 6 bases to trimming and J lost 0 bases, with 15 bases between them. The CDR3 consists of 17 residues. The CDR3 is CASSPTGFFSYNSPLHF. For the CDR3, the DNA is TGCGCCAGCAGCCCTACAGGTTTTTTCTCCTATAATTCACCCCTCCACTTT.

The V call is TRBV19, the J call TRBJ2-5; 8 bases agree with TRBD1. The trim removed 7 bases at V and 5 bases at J, leaving 12 bases unmatched. Per germline, CDR1 LNHDA and CDR2 SQIVND (reference sequence). The CDR3 contains 15 residues. Written as DNA, the CDR3 is TGTGCCAGTAAGGCAGGGCAGGGGGCCAAGGAGACCCAGTACTTC. Its translation is CASKAGQGAKETQYF.

V gene TRBV5-5 combines with J gene TRBJ1-6; D gene uncertain. The CDR3 covers 13 residues. CDR1 is SGHKS, CDR2 YYEKEE, per germline (reference sequence). Trimming took 0 bases from V and 9 from J, leaving 7 bases between them. CDR3 in DNA: TGTGCCAGCAGCTTGGACGCGAGTTCACCCCTCCACTTT. Translating it yields CASSLDASSPLHF.

The chain carries TRBV10-3 and TRBJ1-6, with 7 bases identical to TRBD1. V was pared by 4 bases and J by 8 bases, with 5 bases of the junction left unmatched. The CDR3 loop spans 14 amino acids. Germline CDR1 reads ENHRY; CDR2 reads SYGVKD. CDR3 region: CAISGDSNHSPLHF. CDR3 DNA: TGTGCCATCAGTGGGGACAGTAATCATTCACCCCTCCACTTT.

V gene TRBV5-1 combines with J gene TRBJ2-7; a weak D match, TRBD2 (6 bases). The ends were cut back, 7 bases at V and 3 bases at J, with 14 bases in the middle. The CDR3 is 13 residues long. Germline loops: CDR1 SGHRS, CDR2 YFSETQ. Here the CDR3 DNA reads TGCGCCAGCCGAAGGGACTCCGACTACGAGCAGTACTTC. Its translation is CASRRDSDYEQYF.

The chain couples TRBV19 to TRBJ2-3; D remains ambiguous. The CDR3 has 13 residues. V was pared by 3 bases and J by 3 bases, with 7 bases between. Germline V CDR1 and CDR2: LNHDA, SQIVND (reference sequence). CDR3: CASSIAVTDTQYF. Written as DNA, the CDR3 is TGTGCCAGTAGTATTGCGGTGACAGATACGCAGTATTTT. Using reference TRBV19 and TRBJ2-3 for the parts outside the CDR3, the full variable domain is DGGITQSPKYLFRKEGQNVTLSCEQNLNHDAMYWYRQDPGQGLRLIYYSQIVNDFQKGDIAEGYSVSREKKESFPLTVTSAQKNPTAFYLCASSIAVTDTQYFGPGTRLTVL.

The chain combines TRBV9 with TRBJ2-2; 7 bases map to TRBD2. CDR3 length equals 17 residues. The V gene's germline CDR1 is SGDLS and CDR2 YYNGEE. The V segment lost 4 bases and the J segment 4 bases; nucleotides outside the gene matches: 13. CDR3: CASSPHIGLEGTGELFF. The DNA of the CDR3 is TGTGCCAGCAGCCCCCACATCGGACTAGAGGGCACCGGGGAGCTGTTTTTT. Drawing the rest from reference TRBV9 and TRBJ2-2, the complete variable domain is DSGVTQTPKHLITATGQRVTLRCSPRSGDLSVYWYQQSLDQGLQFLIQYYNGEERAKGNILERFSAQQFPDLHSELNLSSLELGDSALYFCASSPHIGLEGTGELFFGEGSRLTVL.

This clone was found once. V is TRBV4-3 and J is TRBJ2-6; weak D call: TRBD2 (7 bases). Germline V gene lookup returns CDR1 LGHNA and CDR2 YSLEER. V gave up 0 bases and J gave up 2 bases, with 8 bases separating them. The CDR3 length is 16 residues. CDR3 sequence (DNA): TGCGCCAGCAGCCAAGAAGGGGGGGCTGGGGCCAACGTCCTGACTTTC. Its protein product is CASSQEGGAGANVLTF.

The chain combines TRBV6-1 with TRBJ2-7, with 8 bases aligning to TRBD2. V gave up 6 bases and J gave up 5 bases; unmatched junction bases: 12. This CDR3 comprises 15 residues. Germline V gives CDR1 MNHNS, CDR2 SASEGT. The CDR3 region is CASRAGGRPRDEQYF. The CDR3 nucleotides are TGTGCCAGCAGGGCGGGAGGTCGCCCCCGAGACGAGCAGTACTTC.

This clone was counted a single time. The same CDR3 is also encoded by other DNA sequences in this sample. V is TRBV7-8 and J is TRBJ1-1, with D maybe TRBD1 (5 bases). V was pared by 6 bases and J by 4 bases, with 18 bases between. The CDR3 has 15 residues. Germline V gives CDR1 SGHVS, CDR2 FQNEAQ. The DNA of the CDR3 is TGTGCCAGCAGTGACAGTGCAGAGAGATCCACTGAAGCTTTCTTT. Translated, it gives CASSDSAERSTEAFF.

This rearrangement joins TRBV9 to TRBJ2-7; D unclear. Germline CDR1 and CDR2: SGDLS and YYNGEE. The length of the CDR3 is 14 residues. Trimming left V 2 bases short and J 0 bases short, with 9 bases between. The CDR3 loop is CASSVGSSSYEQYF. In nucleotides, the CDR3 is TGTGCCAGCAGCGTCGGTAGTAGCTCCTACGAGCAGTACTTC.

The chain links TRBV10-3 to TRBJ2-7, with TRBD1 as a possible D gene (5 bases). The V gene's germline CDR1 is ENHRY and CDR2 SYGVKD. V lost 2 bases and J lost 1, with 9 bases in between. The CDR3 runs to 14 residues. CDR3 DNA sequence: TGTGCCATCAGTGAGCGTAAGGGGTCCTACGAGCAGTACTTC. Its protein product is CAISERKGSYEQYF.

Notes on this clone: A junction end diverges from the germline sequence, so it may reflect a read error. The chain recombines TRBV7-7 with TRBJ1-5, with 9 bases that match TRBD1. Looked up from germline, CDR1 is SSHAT and CDR2 is FNYEAQ (reference sequence). CDR3 length: 14 residues. The CDR3 DNA is TGTGCTAGCAGCCTAAGACAGGGGGATCAGCCCCAGCATTTT. This translates into CASSLRQGDQPQHF.

The chain recombines TRBV30 with TRBJ1-5, with D perhaps TRBD1 (6 bases). Trimming left V 6 bases short and J 4 bases short, with 16 bases between. The germline V gene has CDR1 GTSNPN and CDR2 SVGIG (reference sequence). This CDR3 region has 14 residues. The chain's CDR3 is CACSKTGQNQPQHF. For the CDR3, the DNA is TGTGCCTGCTCAAAGACAGGCCAAAATCAGCCCCAGCATTTT.

The J gene is TRBJ1-6, the V gene TRBV6-1, with TRBD1 identical over 8 bases. CDR1 is MNHNS, CDR2 SASEGT, per germline. Trimming took 5 bases from V and 10 from J; bases not matched to a gene: 16. This CDR3 spans 17 amino acids. CDR3 nucleotide sequence: TGTGCCAGCAGTCAAGGCGCCCAGGGGGCCATCTGGTCACCCCTCCACTTT. Translated, it gives CASSQGAQGAIWSPLHF.

Note on this clone: Compared with germline, one end of the junction differs, possibly owing to a read error. The chain couples TRBV4-1 to TRBJ2-2; maybe TRBD1 (5 bases). This CDR3 region has 15 residues. Germline V gene sequence: CDR1 MGHRA, CDR2 YSYEKL. DNA of the CDR3: TGCGCCAGCAGCCCGCTTGCAGGGTACACAGGGGAGCTGTTTTTT. Its translation: CASSPLAGYTGELFF.

This clone was seen just once. The chain employs TRBV15 and TRBJ2-7; 8 bases map to TRBD1. The CDR3 loop spans 17 amino acids. Germline-derived CDR1 and CDR2 are LNHNV and YYDKDF (reference sequence). The junction had 13 bases not matched to a gene; V was cut back by 5 bases and J by 1 base. The DNA for the CDR3 is TGTGCCACCAGCGCGAGCCGGACAGGGACACGATCCTACGAGCAGTACTTC. Translating it yields CATSASRTGTRSYEQYF.

CDR3 sequence (DNA): TGTGCCAGCAGCTTAAATCGACTAGCCCACAATGAGCAGTTCTTC. Amino acids: CASSLNRLAHNEQFF. The rearrangement links TRBV7-3 to TRBJ2-1, with 7 nucleotides matching TRBD2. This CDR3 comprises 15 residues. V gave up 1 base and J gave up 5 bases; unmatched junction bases: 5. Germline V lookup: CDR1 SGHTA, CDR2 FQGTGA.

The CDR3 spells CASSLRAGQQNYGYTF. The CDR3 DNA reads TGCGCCAGCAGCCTAAGGGCGGGACAGCAGAACTATGGCTACACCTTC. The chain employs TRBV5-1 and TRBJ1-2; 7 positions match TRBD1. The CDR3 sequence is 16 residues long. Looked up from germline, CDR1 is SGHRS and CDR2 is YFSETQ. J gave up 2 bases and V 4 bases, and 11 bases lay outside the gene matches.